A selection of T cell receptor beta chains follows, all from one sample in a study of blood T cell repertoires in COVID-19. Clones were read by immunoSEQ multiplex PCR, and TCRdb kept only the in-frame ones, dropping some. The profile shows about 140,000 clones, about 83% of them singletons. The sample taken for sequencing was peripheral blood. Receptors originate from a human donor in a cohort sampled during active COVID-19. Each CDR3 is given with its conserved first and last residue. D genes are given only for firm matches. Not every row has a clone size; where given, it reads once, few, many or a size class.

abundance	v_gene	j_gene	d_gene	CDR3aa	CDR3nt
NA	TRBV7-9	TRBJ2-3	TRBD2	CASSISGRDTDTQYF	TGTGCCAGCAGCATTAGCGGGAGGGATACAGATACGCAGTATTTT
NA	TRBV28	TRBJ2-4	NA	CASSTQGLAQYF	TGTGCCAGCAGTACTCAGGGACTCGCACAGTACTTC
NA	TRBV12-5	TRBJ2-3	NA	CASGLVMGDGRGKGYKPDTQYF	TGTGCTAGTGGTTTGGTAATGGGGGATGGCAGGGGAAAAGGGTACAAGCCAGATACGCAGTATTTT
NA	TRBV28	TRBJ2-7	NA	CASSLSVPPYEQYF	TGTGCCAGCAGTTTAAGCGTACCCCCCTACGAGCAGTACTTC
NA	TRBV10-3	TRBJ1-1	TRBD1	CASKFDRVTEAFF	TGTGCCAGCAAATTCGACAGGGTCACTGAAGCTTTCTTT
NA	TRBV27	TRBJ2-5	NA	CASSLQGPRRETQYF	TGTGCCAGCAGTTTACAGGGCCCCAGGCGGGAGACCCAGTACTTC
NA	TRBV19	TRBJ2-3	TRBD2	CASSVREAPSTDTQYF	TGTGCCAGTAGTGTACGGGAGGCCCCCAGCACAGATACGCAGTATTTT
NA	TRBV3-1/TRBV3-2	TRBJ2-7	NA	CASSQDWRSYEQYF	TGTGCCAGCAGCCAAGATTGGCGGTCCTACGAGCAGTACTTC
few	TRBV9	TRBJ1-1	TRBD1	CASSVVPIRQGSTEAFF	TGTGCCAGCAGCGTAGTCCCAATTCGACAGGGGAGCACTGAAGCTTTCTTT
NA	TRBV7-2	TRBJ2-7	TRBD2	CASSLSSGRVYEQYF	TGTGCCAGCAGCTTATCTAGCGGGAGGGTCTACGAGCAGTACTTC
NA	TRBV18	TRBJ1-1	NA	CASSPPGQYTEAFF	TGTGCCAGCTCGCCGCCCGGACAGTACACTGAAGCTTTCTTT
NA	TRBV5-6	TRBJ2-7	TRBD2	CASSFRTSGSNEQYF	TGTGCCAGCAGCTTCAGGACTAGCGGGAGCAACGAGCAGTACTTC
once	TRBV5-1	TRBJ2-5	NA	CASSALTSLDQETQYF	TGCGCCAGCAGCGCCTTGACTAGTCTGGACCAAGAGACCCAGTACTTC
once	TRBV19	TRBJ2-3	TRBD2	CASGAHAGLAGVAQYF	TGTGCCAGTGGAGCACACGCAGGACTAGCGGGAGTTGCGCAGTATTTT
NA	TRBV10-1	TRBJ1-1	NA	CASSGGRGAEAFF	TGCGCCAGCAGCGGGGGGCGGGGTGCTGAAGCTTTCTTT
NA	TRBV5-1	TRBJ2-7	TRBD1	CATSVSLGQGGEQYF	TGCGCCACATCAGTTTCTTTAGGACAGGGGGGAGAGCAGTACTTC
NA	TRBV9	TRBJ2-1	TRBD2	CASSVTAGGLKNEQFF	TGTGCCAGCAGCGTAACAGCGGGAGGCCTTAAGAATGAGCAGTTCTTC
NA	TRBV6-5	TRBJ2-7	TRBD2	CASSFGLAGAYEQYF	TGTGCCAGCAGCTTCGGACTAGCGGGAGCCTACGAGCAGTACTTC
NA	TRBV11-2	TRBJ2-5	TRBD2	CASSGRAGVEETQYF	TGTGCCAGCAGCGGCCGAGCGGGAGTCGAGGAGACCCAGTACTTC
NA	TRBV6-5	TRBJ2-3	TRBD1	CASRDRGLLTDTQYF	TGTGCCAGCAGAGACAGGGGGCTGTTAACAGATACGCAGTATTTT
NA	TRBV5-1	TRBJ2-5	NA	CASSLGAQAGGETQYF	TGCGCCAGCAGCTTGGGGGCGCAGGCGGGTGGAGAGACCCAGTACTTC
NA	TRBV7-2	TRBJ2-1	TRBD2	CASSFTDPRLAGYYNEQFF	TGTGCCAGCAGCTTCACAGACCCGCGACTAGCGGGGTACTACAATGAGCAGTTCTTC
NA	TRBV7-9	TRBJ1-5	NA	CASSSPGQGQPQHF	TGTGCCAGCAGCTCCCCGGGACAAGGTCAGCCCCAGCATTTT